These T cell receptor beta chains were read from a single sample in a study of blood T cell repertoires in COVID-19. Clones were read by immunoSEQ multiplex PCR, and TCRdb kept only the in-frame ones, dropping some. The data hold around 290,000 clones, with 88% observed a single time. Sequenced: PBMCs or T cells enriched from blood (not recorded which). The receptor set was obtained from a woman aged 60-75 years in a cohort exposed to, infected with or recovered from COVID-19 (not recorded which). Both conserved end residues are part of each CDR3. A D gene is named only where the DNA matches it firmly. Clone size is stated in some rows and not others, as once, few, many or a class when expanded.

V gene,J gene,D gene,clone size,CDR3 DNA,CDR3 protein
TRBV7-9,TRBJ2-1,NA,once,TGTGCCAGCAGCCCTATGTACAATGAGCAGTTCTTC,CASSPMYNEQFF
TRBV29-1,TRBJ2-7,NA,NA,TGCAGCGCCGCAAGGGGCGAGCAGTACTTC,CSAARGEQYF
TRBV7-8,TRBJ1-4,TRBD1,NA,TGTGCCAGCAGCTCTTGGACAGGTCACGAAAAACTGTTTTTT,CASSSWTGHEKLFF
TRBV2,TRBJ1-3,TRBD1,NA,TGTGCCAGCAGTAGCGGACAGGGGACTGGAAACACCATATATTTT,CASSSGQGTGNTIYF
TRBV6-5,TRBJ2-4,TRBD2,NA,TGTGCCAGCAGTAGGACGGGACTAGATAACATTCAGTACTTC,CASSRTGLDNIQYF
TRBV28,TRBJ2-4,NA,NA,TGTGCCAGCAGTTTTCATGGCGGTCAGGGCAAAAACATTCAGTACTTC,CASSFHGGQGKNIQYF
TRBV3-1/TRBV3-2,TRBJ2-2,TRBD2,once,TGTGCCAGCAGCCTGGGACTAGCGGGAGTATCCACCACCGGGGAGCTGTTTTTT,CASSLGLAGVSTTGELFF
TRBV28,TRBJ1-5,NA,NA,TGTGCCAGCAGTACCCCTAGGGGCGATCAGCCCCAGCATTTT,CASSTPRGDQPQHF
TRBV24-1,TRBJ2-1,NA,NA,TGTGCCACCAGTGATTTGGGTCAGGGAGGCAATGAGCAGTTCTTC,CATSDLGQGGNEQFF
TRBV4-1,TRBJ2-1,TRBD2,NA,TGCGCCAGCAGCCTTTCTAGCGGGAGAACGGTTTACAATGAGCAGTTCTTC,CASSLSSGRTVYNEQFF
TRBV7-3,TRBJ2-2,NA,NA,TGTGCCAGCAGCTTAACACCGAGCACCGGGGAGCTGTTTTTT,CASSLTPSTGELFF
TRBV5-1,TRBJ2-7,TRBD2,NA,TGCGCCAGCAGCTTAGCGACTAGCCCCTACGAGCAGTACTTC,CASSLATSPYEQYF
TRBV20-1,TRBJ1-6,NA,NA,TGCAGTGCTAGTGAGGAGGCTTATGTTTCACCCCTCCACTTT,CSASEEAYVSPLHF
TRBV5-1,TRBJ2-1,TRBD2,NA,TGCGCCAGCAGCAGGCGGGAGGGGAACAATGAGCAGTTCTTC,CASSRREGNNEQFF
TRBV30,TRBJ1-4,TRBD1,once,TGTGCCTGGGCTGGGGGGACAGGGAATGAAAAACTGTTTTTT,CAWAGGTGNEKLFF
TRBV4-3,TRBJ2-1,NA,NA,TGCGCCAGCAGCCAAGGAATAGCGTCCTACAATGAGCAGTTCTTC,CASSQGIASYNEQFF
TRBV3-1/TRBV3-2,TRBJ1-5,NA,NA,TGTGCCAGCAGCCTAAGCAATCAGCCCCAGCATTTT,CASSLSNQPQHF
TRBV10-3,TRBJ2-5,NA,once,TGTGCCATCAGTGAAAGGATTGGGGATGGAGGCCAGACCCAGTACTTC,CAISERIGDGGQTQYF
TRBV28,TRBJ1-1,TRBD1,NA,TGTGCCAGCAGTTCACCCTACAGGGGGCGAACTGAAGCTTTCTTT,CASSSPYRGRTEAFF
TRBV19,TRBJ2-7,NA,NA,TGTGCCAGTAGCCCAGGAGTAGGGACTCGAACCTACGAGCAGTACTTC,CASSPGVGTRTYEQYF
TRBV18,TRBJ1-1,NA,many,TGTGCCAGCTCGGCCCAAGGGGGCACTGAAGCTTTCTTT,CASSAQGGTEAFF
TRBV5-1,TRBJ1-1,NA,NA,TGCGCCAGCAGCTCAGGAGGAGATGAAGCTTTCTTT,CASSSGGDEAFF
TRBV28,TRBJ1-2,TRBD1,NA,TGTGCCAGCAGACCTGGAGGGACAGGGGATATCTATGGCTACACCTTC,CASRPGGTGDIYGYTF
TRBV7-9,TRBJ2-1,NA,NA,TGTGCCAGCAGCCGTAGCGCCTCCTACAATGAGCAGTTCTTC,CASSRSASYNEQFF
TRBV5-4,TRBJ1-1,NA,few,TGTGCCAGCAGCCGGGACAAGACGAACACTGAAGCTTTCTTT,CASSRDKTNTEAFF
TRBV5-1,TRBJ2-7,TRBD1,NA,TGCGCCAGCAGCATGACGGGACAGGGCCCCTACGAGCAGTACTTC,CASSMTGQGPYEQYF
TRBV3-1/TRBV3-2,TRBJ2-1,NA,once,TGTGCCAGCAGCCAAGGGGGGCGAGAGCGGAGTGAGCAGTTCTTC,CASSQGGRERSEQFF
TRBV29-1,TRBJ1-1,TRBD1,once,TGCAGCGGCATGACAGGGGCTGAAGCTTTCTTT,CSGMTGAEAFF
TRBV3-1/TRBV3-2,TRBJ2-3,NA,NA,TGTGCCAGCAGCCAAGAGAGGCTTAATACAGATACGCAGTATTTT,CASSQERLNTDTQYF
TRBV6-5,TRBJ2-7,TRBD1,NA,TGTGCCAGCAGGCTGACAGGGACAACCTACGAGCAGTACTTC,CASRLTGTTYEQYF
TRBV24-1,TRBJ2-3,NA,once,TGTGCCACCAGTGATCCCGACCCTAGCGTGGATCGTGATACGCAGTATTTT,CATSDPDPSVDRDTQYF
TRBV6-5,TRBJ2-1,TRBD2,NA,TGTGCCAGCTTCCCTAGCGGCTCCTACAATGAGCAGTTCTTC,CASFPSGSYNEQFF
TRBV2,TRBJ2-1,NA,NA,TGTGCCAGCAGCCCTACAGGAGCGTCCTACAATGAGCAGTTCTTC,CASSPTGASYNEQFF
TRBV29-1,TRBJ2-1,TRBD2,NA,TGCAGCGTTGAAGAGCTAGCGGGAGGCATTGTCAATGAGCAGTTCTTC,CSVEELAGGIVNEQFF